The 18 T cell receptor beta chains presented below share a single source sample, sequenced in a study of cytomegalovirus exposure and HLA in healthy donors. Assay: immunoSEQ multiplex PCR; the TCRdb copy retains only in-frame clones and omits some. The table shows tens of thousands of clones, with approximately 95% occurring only once. Material: PBMCs. These receptors were obtained from a woman aged 30 to 39 in good health and CMV-seropositive.

V is TRBV7-2 and J is TRBJ1-2, with a possible D match to TRBD1 (6 bases). Trimming took 1 base from V and 4 from J, leaving 19 bases between them. This CDR3 region has 17 residues. Germline V CDR1 and CDR2: SGHTA, FQGNSA. CDR3 loop: CASSLEAQRQAGYGYTF. In DNA form, the CDR3 reads TGTGCCAGCAGCTTAGAAGCCCAACGACAGGCGGGCTATGGCTACACCTTC.

The chain is built from TRBV7-8 and TRBJ2-4; no reliable D call. Germline CDR1 reads SGHVS; CDR2 reads FQNEAQ. The CDR3 covers 16 residues. The ends were cut back, 5 bases at V and 0 bases at J, with 14 bases in the middle. This CDR3 is CASSPQTEVAKNIQYF. Here the CDR3 DNA reads TGTGCCAGCAGCCCACAGACGGAAGTAGCCAAAAACATTCAGTACTTC.

This chain joins TRBV7-2 and TRBJ1-3; tentatively, D is TRBD1 (5 bases). The V gene's germline CDR1 is SGHTA and CDR2 FQGNSA. V was pared by 5 bases and J by 2 bases, with 19 bases between. The CDR3 is made up of 17 amino acids. The CDR3 region is CASSARRGRNPGNTIYF. The CDR3 region has the DNA TGTGCCAGCAGCGCCCGTAGGGGTAGAAACCCTGGAAACACCATATATTTT. Full variable domain (remainder filled in from reference TRBV7-2 and TRBJ1-3): GAGVSQSPSNKVTEKGKDVELRCDPISGHTALYWYRQSLGQGLEFLIYFQGNSAPDKSGLPSDRFSAERTGGSVSTLTIQRTQQEDSAVYLCASSARRGRNPGNTIYFGEGSWLTVV.

The chain is built from TRBV28 and TRBJ1-5; no firm D call. With 2 bases removed from V and 4 bases from J, the gap between germline ends came to 12 bases. The V gene's germline CDR1 is MDHEN and CDR2 SYDVKM. This CDR3 has 15 residues. The CDR3 region has the DNA TGTGCCAGCAGTTTAGGCACATTTAAGAATCAGCCCCAGCATTTT. This gives the protein CASSLGTFKNQPQHF.

This clone was counted once. The chain carries TRBV5-6 and TRBJ2-2; 7 nucleotides match TRBD1. Germline V gives CDR1 SGHDT, CDR2 YYEEEE. The CDR3 has 14 residues. Unmatched junction bases numbered 4, after V lost 7 bases and J lost 1 base. The CDR3 is CASGRQGNTGELFF. The CDR3 DNA is TGTGCCAGCGGAAGACAGGGGAACACCGGGGAGCTGTTTTTT.

The V gene is TRBV19, the J gene TRBJ1-5; 7 bases fit TRBD1. This CDR3 has 14 residues. V was pared by 4 bases and J by 7 bases, with 7 bases of the junction left unmatched. Per germline, CDR1 LNHDA and CDR2 SQIVND (reference sequence). The CDR3 nucleotides are TGTGCCAGTAGTAACGACAGGGATAGACAGCCCCAGCATTTT. It translates to CASSNDRDRQPQHF.

J is TRBJ2-5 and V is TRBV10-1; TRBD2 aligns across 11 bases. J lost 1 base, V lost 4 bases, and 5 bases had no gene match. Germline CDR1 and CDR2: WNHNN and SYGVQD (reference sequence). This CDR3 region has 16 residues. The CDR3 is CASSAFGTSGQETQYF. CDR3 in DNA: TGCGCCAGCAGTGCGTTCGGGACTAGCGGCCAAGAGACCCAGTACTTC.

The chain employs TRBV6-5 and TRBJ2-5; D might be TRBD1 (6 bases). V gave up 5 bases and J gave up 7 bases, with 17 bases separating them. Per the germline V gene, CDR1 is MNHEY and CDR2 is SVGAGI. This CDR3 is 14 amino acids long. CDR3 sequence: CASSPETGLRTQYF. Here the CDR3 DNA reads TGTGCCAGCAGTCCCGAGACAGGACTGAGGACCCAGTACTTC.

The CDR3 DNA reads TGTGCCAGCAGCGTGGGGGGATTTGTACAAGAGACCCAGTACTTC. This encodes CASSVGGFVQETQYF. This chain connects TRBV9 to TRBJ2-5, with D tentatively TRBD2 (6 bases). This CDR3 has 15 amino acids. CDR1 and CDR2 from the germline V gene are SGDLS and YYNGEE. The ends were cut back, 2 bases at V and 2 bases at J, with 13 bases in the middle. The full variable domain, its missing parts supplied by reference TRBV9 and TRBJ2-5, is DSGVTQTPKHLITATGQRVTLRCSPRSGDLSVYWYQQSLDQGLQFLIQYYNGEERAKGNILERFSAQQFPDLHSELNLSSLELGDSALYFCASSVGGFVQETQYFGPGTRLLVL.

The CDR3 nucleotides read TGTGCCAGCAGCCCGGTGGGAGGTCTGAATGACGGGGAGCTGTTTTTT. Protein sequence: CASSPVGGLNDGELFF. The chain is built from TRBV5-6 and TRBJ2-2; D might be TRBD2 (6 bases). This CDR3 region has 16 residues. Trimming took off 4 bases at V and 7 bases at J, with 20 bases between the two ends. CDR1 and CDR2 (germline): SGHDT, YYEEEE.

For this clone: The identical CDR3 is also encoded by other nucleotide sequences in the sample. This sequence joins TRBV6-5 and TRBJ2-5; TRBD2 agrees at 12 bases. This CDR3 has 15 amino acids. Germline V lookup: CDR1 MNHEY, CDR2 SVGAGI. The V segment lost 2 bases and the J segment 2 bases; nucleotides outside the gene matches: 0. In DNA form, the CDR3 reads TGTGCCAGCAGTTACGGACTAGCGGGGCAAGAGACCCAGTACTTC. Its protein is CASSYGLAGQETQYF.

The chain couples TRBV28 to TRBJ1-5, with 7 bases matching TRBD1. The germline V gene has CDR1 MDHEN and CDR2 SYDVKM. Trimming at V came to 8 bases and at J to 4 bases, leaving 5 bases not matched to a gene. CDR3 length: 13 residues. CDR3 sequence (DNA): TGTGCCAGCCGTGACAGGGCAAATCAGCCCCAGCATTTT. Translating gives CASRDRANQPQHF.

The chain recombines TRBV7-8 with TRBJ2-7; tentative D call: TRBD2 (5 bases). CDR3 size: 14 residues. V dropped 5 bases and J dropped 1 base, with 12 bases sitting between them. Looked up from germline, CDR1 is SGHVS and CDR2 is FQNEAQ. The CDR3 region is CASSPRRTSYEQYF. CDR3 DNA sequence: TGTGCCAGCAGCCCCCGTAGGACTTCCTACGAGCAGTACTTC.

This rearrangement joins TRBV10-3 to TRBJ2-7; 12 bases map to TRBD2. The V and J ends lost 7 bases and 6 bases, in that order; junction bases with no gene match: 13. The CDR3 is made up of 16 amino acids. The germline V gene encodes CDR1 ENHRY and CDR2 SYGVKD. The CDR3 DNA sequence: TGTGCCATCATGCAATGGGCTAGCGGGAGGGCCGGCGAGCAGTACTTC. Translated: CAIMQWASGRAGEQYF.

V usage is TRBV28 and J usage is TRBJ1-2; 7 nucleotides agree with TRBD1. Germline CDR1 is MDHEN and CDR2 is SYDVKM. J lost 2 bases, V lost 7 bases, and 10 bases had no gene match. The CDR3 length is 15 residues. CDR3 nucleotide sequence: TGTGCCAGCACCGTGCCGGGACAGTTAAACTATGGCTACACCTTC. It is translated as CASTVPGQLNYGYTF.

This clone was seen more than once but under ten times. The rearrangement joins TRBV5-4 to TRBJ2-5, with D hard to call. V lost 0 bases, J lost 4 bases, and 10 bases lay in between. This CDR3 spans 14 amino acids. Looked up from germline, CDR1 is SGHNT and CDR2 is YYREEE (reference sequence). The CDR3 DNA reads as TGTGCCAGCAGCTTGGCTAGGTTGTCAGAGACCCAGTACTTC. Its protein is CASSLARLSETQYF. The full variable domain, its missing parts supplied by reference TRBV5-4 and TRBJ2-5, is ETGVTQSPTHLIKTRGQQVTLRCSSQSGHNTVSWYQQALGQGPQFIFQYYREEENGRGNFPPRFSGLQFPNYSSELNVNALELDDSALYLCASSLARLSETQYFGPGTRLLVL.

This chain connects TRBV2 to TRBJ2-3; 11 positions match TRBD2. CDR1 and CDR2 from the germline V gene are SNHLY and FYNNEI. J lost 2 bases, V lost 6 bases, and 4 bases had no gene match. This CDR3 has 15 amino acids. The CDR3: CASRFSGRATDTQYF. The CDR3 nucleotides read TGTGCCAGCAGATTTAGCGGGAGGGCCACAGATACGCAGTATTTT.

CDR3 amino acids: CASSLRGSRGRAREQYF. CDR3 bases: TGTGCCAGCAGCTTAAGAGGGTCGCGCGGGAGGGCGCGGGAGCAGTACTTC. The chain joins TRBV7-2 to TRBJ2-7, with 9 bases that match TRBD2. The CDR3 consists of 17 residues. V was pared by 2 bases and J by 7 bases, with 15 bases of the junction left unmatched. Per germline, CDR1 SGHTA and CDR2 FQGNSA.